Sequencing of this TCR beta chain was carried out in a study of cytomegalovirus exposure and HLA in healthy donors. The CDR3 length is 13 residues. CDR1 LGHNT and CDR2 FRNRAP come from the germline V gene. V lost 7 bases and J 4 bases, leaving 11 bases between the germline ends. Comments on this clone: Its antigen is unidentified.

Though probably carrying unrecorded immune exposures, donors were nominally healthy at sampling. The PCR had 60 Vbeta and 13 Jbeta primers. Sequencing used immunoSEQ multiplex PCR; TCRdb keeps in-frame clones, though not all of them. The sample records approximately 100,000 clones, about two thirds being singletons. The study's findings and limits: Productive rates of about 87% or about 30% were seen for most TCR beta V segments in an earlier analysis. An analysis was carried out at a later point. It showed that HLA-associated TCR beta chains were more clonally expanded than equally common non-associated chains. HLA alleles were associated with 15,000 to 20,000 TCR beta sequences in a later analysis at 0.05 false discovery rate.

The receptor's source is a boy between 10 and 17 years old in good health and CMV-seronegative. The sequencing sample was made of PBMCs. This chain links TRBV12-5 with TRBJ1-5; D may be TRBD1 (5 bases). CDR3 bases: TGTGCTAGTGCCGACGGGGGGAATCAGCCCCAGCATTTT. As protein: CASADGGNQPQHF. The full variable domain, completed using reference TRBV12-5 and TRBJ1-5, is DARVTQTPRHKVTEMGQEVTMRCQPILGHNTVFWYRQTMMQGLELLAYFRNRAPLDDSGMPKDRFSAEMPDATLATLKIQPSEPRDSAVYFCASADGGNQPQHFGDGTRLSIL.